The clone carrying this TCR beta chain was picked up many times. Antigen unknown. The data were obtained in a study of blood T cells in healthy people across ages. Study results and limitations: Fewer expanded clones and more diversity marked long-lived versus aged donors. Observed TCR beta diversity per million T cells went down as age went up. This fall followed a roughly linear course with age.

Per the germline V gene, CDR1 is SEHNR and CDR2 is FQNEAQ (reference sequence). V lost 5 bases, J lost 8 bases, and 15 bases lay in between. This CDR3 region has 13 residues. Each donor supplied approximately 10 milliliters of peripheral blood. A second PCR of roughly 6 to 12 cycles used a sample-barcoded 5' primer and a J-beta primer mix. Every sample gave at least 2.5 million paired-end reads containing CDR3. MiXCR was run by TCRdb on the 5' RACE reads, yielding one entry per CDR3 protein. The table shows hundreds of thousands of distinct CDR3 sequences, with 25% to 30% occurring only once. The sequencing input was blood. The chain carries TRBV7-9 and TRBJ1-2; D is perhaps TRBD1 (5 bases). The origin of this receptor is a woman aged 80 or over in good health. The CDR3 loop is CASSIGTGDGYTF. The CDR3 DNA sequence: TGTGCCAGCAGCATCGGGACGGGGGACGGCTACACCTTC.